These T cell receptor beta chains were read from a single sample in a study of blood T cell repertoires in COVID-19. The assay was immunoSEQ multiplex PCR, and TCRdb's table has in-frame clones only and misses some. The table has roughly 21,000 clones, 75% to 90% seen once. Sequencing was carried out using peripheral blood. The origin of the receptors is a human donor with acute or convalescent COVID-19. The donor label of this sample is uncertain. The CDR3 runs from the conserved cysteine through the conserved F or W. D genes are given only for firm matches. Some rows mark clone size as missing; the rest say once, few, many or name a class of expanded clone.

>NA|TRBJ2-5|TRBV7-2|TRBD1
CASSGTGGEETQYF
TGTGCCAGCAGTGGGACAGGGGGAGAAGAGACCCAGTACTTC
>few|TRBJ2-5|TRBV30|NA
CAWRAPAPGTQYF
TGTGCCTGGAGGGCTCCGGCTCCGGGGACCCAGTACTTC
>NA|TRBJ1-2|TRBV18|NA
CASSRAAGGDYGYTF
TGTGCCAGCTCACGGGCGGCGGGTGGAGACTATGGCTACACCTTC
>once|TRBJ2-3|TRBV18|NA
CASSPQFSGMSDTQYF
TGTGCCAGCTCACCCCAATTTAGCGGTATGAGTGATACGCAGTATTTT
>NA|TRBJ2-7|TRBV29-1|TRBD2
CSVEFRTGGPYEQYF
TGCAGCGTTGAATTCAGAACGGGAGGGCCCTACGAGCAGTACTTC
>NA|TRBJ2-5|TRBV7-8|NA
CASSSGETQYF
TGTGCCAGCAGCTCAGGAGAGACCCAGTACTTC
>NA|TRBJ2-1|TRBV30|NA
CAWSAQGQFF
TGTGCCTGGAGTGCGCAGGGGCAGTTCTTC
>NA|TRBJ2-7|TRBV4-3|NA
CASSQDPGGTPYEQYF
TGCGCCAGCAGCCAAGACCCTGGCGGGACCCCCTACGAGCAGTACTTC
>NA|TRBJ2-7|TRBV9|TRBD2
CASSAYSGGSYEQYF
TGTGCCAGCAGCGCCTATAGCGGGGGATCCTACGAGCAGTACTTC
>NA|TRBJ1-4|TRBV29-1|TRBD1
CSVGDRGTNEKLFF
TGCAGCGTTGGCGACAGGGGGACTAATGAAAAACTGTTTTTT
>NA|TRBJ1-4|TRBV19|TRBD1
CASSVQGNGEKLFF
TGTGCCAGTAGTGTACAGGGGAATGGGGAAAAACTGTTTTTT
>NA|TRBJ2-3|TRBV19|TRBD2
CASSNSREGLGTQYF
TGTGCCAGTAGTAACTCGCGGGAGGGACTTGGTACGCAGTATTTT
>NA|TRBJ1-4|TRBV5-8|TRBD1
CASSGTANNEKLFF
TGTGCCAGCAGCGGGACAGCCAATAATGAAAAACTGTTTTTT
>NA|TRBJ2-7|TRBV4-1|NA
CASSQEVGQRSYEQYF
TGCGCCAGCAGCCAAGAAGTAGGACAGCGATCCTACGAGCAGTACTTC
>NA|TRBJ2-5|TRBV7-9|TRBD2
CASSSVSGSNGETQYF
TGTGCCAGCAGCTCCGTTAGCGGGAGCAATGGAGAGACCCAGTACTTC
>NA|TRBJ2-2|TRBV6-5|TRBD1
CASRPSSGGLGELFF
TGTGCCAGCAGACCATCCTCAGGGGGCCTCGGGGAGCTGTTTTTT
>NA|TRBJ2-5|TRBV11-2|NA
CASSFRKETQYF
TGTGCCAGCAGCTTTAGAAAAGAGACCCAGTACTTC
>NA|TRBJ1-4|TRBV30|NA
CAWSVQVYEKLFF
TGTGCCTGGAGTGTACAGGTTTACGAAAAACTGTTTTTT
>NA|TRBJ2-7|TRBV18|TRBD1
CASLLTGEHEQYF
TGTGCCAGCTTACTGACAGGGGAGCACGAGCAGTACTTC
>NA|TRBJ1-5|TRBV11-2|NA
CASSLAGGNQPQHF
TGTGCCAGCAGCTTAGCGGGTGGCAATCAGCCCCAGCATTTT
>few|TRBJ1-1|TRBV11-2|NA
CASSLDFTEAFF
TGTGCCAGCAGCTTAGACTTCACTGAAGCTTTCTTT
>NA|TRBJ2-1|TRBV12-5|TRBD1
CASGPPQTGGVYWNEQFF
TGTGCTAGTGGACCTCCCCAGACAGGGGGCGTCTACTGGAATGAGCAGTTCTTC
>NA|TRBJ2-1|TRBV4-2|NA
CASSQVVAAGEQFF
TGTGCCAGCAGCCAAGTCGTCGCCGCGGGGGAGCAGTTCTTC
>once|TRBJ2-1|TRBV19|NA
CASRGGGVGSYNEQFF
TGTGCCAGCCGAGGGGGGGGCGTGGGCTCCTACAATGAGCAGTTCTTC
>NA|TRBJ2-3|TRBV2|TRBD2
CASKGGSGRTGTDTQYF
TGTGCCAGCAAAGGCGGGAGCGGGAGGACAGGCACAGATACGCAGTATTTT
>NA|TRBJ2-7|TRBV5-6|TRBD1
CASSLGAGTGEEQYF
TGTGCCAGCAGCTTGGGTGCCGGGACAGGGGAAGAGCAGTACTTC